These 4 T cell receptor beta chains were sequenced from one sample in a study of radiation and T cells in renal cell carcinoma. The time point was: blood 2 weeks post-SBRT. Sample treatment: 15 Gy SBRT to primary tumor, nephrectomy 4 weeks later. The table came from immunoSEQ multiplex PCR; TCRdb's copy has only in-frame clones and leaves some out. This table holds some 150,000 clones, 87% found once. The input for sequencing was blood, taken from a patient whose treatment included radiotherapy and nephrectomy. The receptor set was obtained from a woman between 45 and 60 years old with renal cell carcinoma.

This clone was seen more than once but under ten times. Other DNA sequences of this sample code for an identical CDR3. The chain joins TRBV19 to TRBJ2-5; D gene ambiguous. V gave up 6 bases and J gave up 5 bases, with 7 bases separating them. CDR3 length: 11 amino acids. Germline CDR1 is LNHDA and CDR2 is SQIVND (reference sequence). CDR3 residues: CASRSGETQYF. The CDR3, as DNA: TGTGCCAGTAGGTCTGGGGAGACCCAGTACTTC.

With respect to this clone: The junction shows a germline mismatch at one end, possibly a read error. The chain joins TRBV7-7 to TRBJ2-1; no clear D. The CDR3 consists of 12 residues. Germline loops: CDR1 SSHAT, CDR2 FNYEAQ (reference sequence). The CDR3 reads CASSLDFGEQFF. For the CDR3, the DNA is TGTGCTAGCAGCTTAGACTTTGGGGAGCAGTTCTTC.

This clone was seen only once. The chain has TRBV6-1 and TRBJ1-1; TRBD1 might be the D (5 bases). The V gene's germline CDR1 is MNHNS and CDR2 SASEGT. V lost 10 bases, J lost 5 bases, and 23 bases lay in between. The CDR3 contains 15 residues. The CDR3 nucleotides read TGTGCCATCCTCCCGCATGGTCGGGGGGAAACTGAAGCTTTCTTT. Translation: CAILPHGRGETEAFF.

The chain is built from TRBV2 and TRBJ2-5, with TRBD1 as a possible D gene (5 bases). With 10 bases removed from V and 5 bases from J, the gap between germline ends came to 11 bases. The CDR3 sequence is 11 residues long. The germline V gene has CDR1 SNHLY and CDR2 FYNNEI. CDR3 nucleotide sequence: TGTGCCACCCAGGGATCGGAGACCCAGTACTTC. This translates into CATQGSETQYF.